The clone carrying this T cell receptor beta chain was detected ten times or more. The sample comes from a study of blood T cells in healthy people across ages. The use of a sample-barcoded 5' primer and a J-beta primer mix characterized a second PCR of about 7 to 12 cycles. Every cDNA was tagged by a template-switch adaptor with 12 random nucleotides. Individual samples furnished no less than 3 million CDR3-containing paired-end reads apiece. TCRdb independently ran MiXCR on the 5' RACE reads; one entry per CDR3 protein. Of about 1.7 million distinct CDR3 sequences in the sample, about 28% were seen once. The germline gives CDR1 MNHEY, CDR2 SVGAGI. This CDR3 is 13 amino acids long.

This clonotype was sampled from a woman aged 25-40 years in good health. The sequenced sample consisted of blood. The chain joins TRBV6-5 to TRBJ2-7; D unresolved. The CDR3 bases are TGTGCATCCCAACCGGGTACCTCCTACGAGCAGTACTTC. Amino acids: CASQPGTSYEQYF.